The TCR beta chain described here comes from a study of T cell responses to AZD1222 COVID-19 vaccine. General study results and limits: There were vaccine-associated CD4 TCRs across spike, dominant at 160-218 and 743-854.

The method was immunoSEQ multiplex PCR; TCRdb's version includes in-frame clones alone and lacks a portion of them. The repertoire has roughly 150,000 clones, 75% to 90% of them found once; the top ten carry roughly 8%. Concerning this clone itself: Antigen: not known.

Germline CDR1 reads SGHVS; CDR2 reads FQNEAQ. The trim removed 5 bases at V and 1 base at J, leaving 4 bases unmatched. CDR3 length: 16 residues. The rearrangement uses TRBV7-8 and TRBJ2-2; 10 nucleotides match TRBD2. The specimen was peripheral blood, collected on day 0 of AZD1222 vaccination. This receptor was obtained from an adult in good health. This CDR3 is CASSQRGGWNTGELFF. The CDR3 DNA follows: TGTGCCAGCAGCCAGCGGGGGGGCTGGAACACCGGGGAGCTGTTTTTT.